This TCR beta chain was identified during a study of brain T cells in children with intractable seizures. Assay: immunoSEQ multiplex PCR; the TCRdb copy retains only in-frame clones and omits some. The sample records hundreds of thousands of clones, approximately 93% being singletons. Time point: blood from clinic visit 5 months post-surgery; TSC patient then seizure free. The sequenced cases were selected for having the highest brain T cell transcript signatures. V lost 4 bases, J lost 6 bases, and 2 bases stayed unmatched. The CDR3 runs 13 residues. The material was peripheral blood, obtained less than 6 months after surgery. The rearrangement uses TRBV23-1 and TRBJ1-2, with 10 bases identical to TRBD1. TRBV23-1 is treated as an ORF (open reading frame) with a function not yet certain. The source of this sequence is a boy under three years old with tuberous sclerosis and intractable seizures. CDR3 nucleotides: TGCGCCAGCAGTCTTGACAGGGGGCATGGCTACACCTTC. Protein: CASSLDRGHGYTF.